These 29 T cell receptor beta chains were sequenced from one sample in a study of T cells in Graves' hyperthyroidism and ophthalmopathy. Amplification of TCR beta CDR3 regions used RNA as the template. The TCR CDR3 first-round RT-PCR relied on the HTBI primer set. TCRdb fed the multiplex PCR reads into MiXCR, producing one record per CDR3 protein. The table lists 350,000 or so distinct CDR3 sequences, around 20% of them singletons. Source material: blood. The receptors derive from a woman between 45 and 65 years old with Graves' hyperthyroidism.

Ten or more counts support this clonotype. CDR3 nucleotides: TGTGCCAGCAGTAACAGGGGGGGTAATGAAAAACTGTTTTTT. Protein sequence: CASSNRGGNEKLFF. The V and J genes are TRBV12-3 or TRBV12-4 and TRBJ1-4, with 8 bases identical to TRBD1. After removal of 5 bases from V and 4 bases from J, the junction contained 3 bases not matched to a gene. The CDR3 is 14 amino acids.

The table lists this clonotype with a few counts. This chain joins TRBV27 and TRBJ1-1; D remains unclear. Trimming pared 3 bases from V and 0 bases from J, leaving 8 bases between. Germline V gene sequence: CDR1 MNHEY, CDR2 SMNVEV (reference sequence). This CDR3 contains 14 residues. CDR3 DNA: TGTGCCAGCAGTTTTGAGAGGGTGAACACTGAAGCTTTCTTT. Amino acid sequence: CASSFERVNTEAFF.

The rearrangement uses TRBV15 and TRBJ1-2; D not certain. The germline CDR1 and CDR2 sequences are LNHNV and YYDKDF (reference sequence). This CDR3 spans 13 amino acids. Trimming pared 1 base from V and 7 bases from J, leaving 10 bases between. This chain's CDR3 is CATSRVSLGGYTF. CDR3 nucleotide sequence: TGTGCCACCAGCAGAGTGTCTCTGGGTGGCTACACCTTC.

V gene TRBV3-1 combines with J gene TRBJ2-5; D perhaps matches TRBD1 (6 bases). CDR1 and CDR2 from the germline V gene are LGHDT and YNNKEL (reference sequence). There are 16 residues in the CDR3. The V end was cut by 1 base, the J end by 2 bases, with 14 bases between. In DNA, the CDR3 is TGTGCCAGCAGCCAAGTTAGGACAGTTCCACAAGAGACCCAGTACTTC. Translating it yields CASSQVRTVPQETQYF.

The CDR3 DNA is TGCAGTGCTAGACGAGGGCAACCACTAGCCAAAAACATTCAGTACTTC. This gives the protein CSARRGQPLAKNIQYF. The chain combines TRBV20-1 with TRBJ2-4; possibly TRBD2 for D (5 bases). V lost 2 bases and J 0 bases, leaving 14 bases between the germline ends. The germline gives CDR1 DFQATT, CDR2 SNEGSKA (reference sequence). The CDR3 runs 16 residues.

This clonotype was recorded at least ten times. The chain is built from TRBV5-1 and TRBJ2-7; 8 bases match TRBD1. The V gene's germline CDR1 is SGHRS and CDR2 YFSETQ. J was trimmed by 0 bases and V by 7 bases; bases with no gene match: 9. The CDR3 length is 15 residues. CDR3 residues: CASRPGQEISYEQYF. Written as DNA, the CDR3 is TGCGCCAGCCGTCCGGGACAGGAAATCTCCTACGAGCAGTACTTC.

This clonotype was found once. CDR3 sequence reads: CASSQEIGTGEYGYTF. DNA of the CDR3: TGTGCCAGCAGCCAGGAGATCGGGACAGGGGAATATGGCTACACCTTC. This chain connects TRBV5-7 to TRBJ1-2; 10 nucleotides line up with TRBD1. TRBV5-7 is labeled an ORF, and its function is uncertain. CDR3 size: 16 residues. V trimming: 4 bases; J trimming: 5 bases; junction bases outside the gene matches: 11.

The chain is built from TRBV28 and TRBJ2-7, with TRBD1 matching 9 bases. J was trimmed by 5 bases and V by 6 bases; bases with no gene match: 8. The CDR3 is made up of 14 amino acids. Germline lookup yields CDR1 MDHEN and CDR2 SYDVKM. CDR3 protein: CASRRRDRVNEQYF. CDR3 sequence (DNA): TGTGCCAGCAGGCGCCGGGACAGGGTCAACGAGCAGTACTTC.

This clonotype was counted only a few times. The V and J genes are TRBV2 and TRBJ1-2, with a tentative D call TRBD1 (5 bases). Trimming took 4 bases from V and 4 from J, leaving 16 bases between them. Looked up from germline, CDR1 is SNHLY and CDR2 is FYNNEI. This CDR3 is 15 amino acids long. CDR3 amino acids: CASSGGPSSRYGYTF. CDR3 nucleotides: TGTGCCAGCAGTGGGGGACCGAGCTCTCGCTATGGCTACACCTTC.

V usage is TRBV2 and J usage is TRBJ1-1; 10 bases map to TRBD1. Trimming took 6 bases from V and 5 from J; bases not matched to a gene: 3. The germline V gene encodes CDR1 SNHLY and CDR2 FYNNEI. This CDR3 region has 13 residues. CDR3 nucleotide sequence: TGTGCCAGCAGCCAGGGACAGGGGACTGAAGCTTTCTTT. This codes for CASSQGQGTEAFF.

This clonotype was detected many times. The genes are TRBV7-9 and TRBJ2-3; 8 bases fit TRBD1. Germline loops: CDR1 SEHNR, CDR2 FQNEAQ (reference sequence). Trimming at V came to 6 bases and at J to 5 bases, leaving 7 bases not matched to a gene. CDR3 length equals 14 residues. CDR3 in amino acids: CASSQDRVGDTQYF. Written as DNA, the CDR3 is TGTGCCAGCAGTCAGGACAGGGTGGGAGATACGCAGTATTTT.

The chain employs TRBV19 and TRBJ1-4, with a possible D match to TRBD1 (6 bases). Deletions cut 7 bases from V and 0 bases from J, with 12 bases between. This CDR3 contains 15 residues. Per germline, CDR1 LNHDA and CDR2 SQIVND (reference sequence). CDR3 region: CASTKYRATNEKLFF. Here the CDR3 DNA reads TGTGCCAGTACCAAATACAGGGCAACTAATGAAAAACTGTTTTTT. Complete variable domain (other parts from reference TRBV19 and TRBJ1-4): DGGITQSPKYLFRKEGQNVTLSCEQNLNHDAMYWYRQDPGQGLRLIYYSQIVNDFQKGDIAEGYSVSREKKESFPLTVTSAQKNPTAFYLCASTKYRATNEKLFFGSGTQLSVL.

Many counts were recorded for this clonotype. This chain connects TRBV3-1 to TRBJ2-5; D may be TRBD1 (6 bases). V was shortened by 4 bases and J by 2 bases, with 17 bases between the two germline ends. The CDR3 length is 16 residues. Per the germline V gene, CDR1 is LGHDT and CDR2 is YNNKEL (reference sequence). In DNA form, the CDR3 reads TGTGCCAGCAGCCTTCCCTCCAGGGGTGGACAAGAGACCCAGTACTTC. This translates into CASSLPSRGGQETQYF.

Remarks on this clonotype: A much larger clonotype is one base distant, so this may be a read error. As DNA, the CDR3 is TGTGCCAGCAGTCGGACAGGGGCCTACAATGAGCAGTTCTTC. Its translation is CASSRTGAYNEQFF. The chain joins TRBV2 to TRBJ2-1, with 9 bases that match TRBD1. The CDR3 covers 14 residues. With V trimmed by 5 bases and J by 2 bases, 1 base remained unmatched. The germline CDR1 and CDR2 sequences are SNHLY and FYNNEI.

This clonotype was observed a few times. V gene TRBV29-1 combines with J gene TRBJ2-1; no clear D. The CDR3 spans 11 residues. The germline V gene encodes CDR1 SQVTM and CDR2 ANQGSEA. Trimming shortened V by 3 bases and J by 6 bases, and 6 bases separated the two germline ends. In nucleotides, the CDR3 is TGCAGCGTTGATCTGCTCAATGAGCAGTTCTTC. Protein product: CSVDLLNEQFF.

This clonotype was detected many times. V and J are TRBV12-3 or TRBV12-4 and TRBJ2-3, with TRBD2 matching over 9 bases. J was trimmed by 4 bases and V by 7 bases; bases with no gene match: 9. This CDR3 comprises 15 residues. CDR3 protein: CASTLRAGGADTQYF. In DNA form, the CDR3 reads TGTGCCAGCACCCTAAGAGCGGGAGGCGCAGATACGCAGTATTTT.

This clonotype was found many times. The CDR3 coding sequence is TGTGCCAGCAGTCGCGGGACTAGCGGGACAGATACGCAGTATTTT. This codes for CASSRGTSGTDTQYF. The chain couples TRBV6-1 to TRBJ2-3; TRBD2 matches at 12 bases. The CDR3 consists of 15 residues. V was clipped by 5 bases and J by 3 bases; unmatched bases: 3. Per the germline V gene, CDR1 is MNHNS and CDR2 is SASEGT.

On this clonotype itself: Given a much more abundant clone one base away, this may be a read error. The J gene is TRBJ1-5, the V gene TRBV30; possibly TRBD1 for D (5 bases). Germline V gene lookup returns CDR1 GTSNPN and CDR2 SVGIG (reference sequence). This CDR3 is built from 15 residues. The V and J ends lost 5 bases and 4 bases respectively, with 18 bases between them. The CDR3 sequence is CAWRGQGLGNQPQHF. The CDR3 DNA reads as TGTGCCTGGCGAGGCCAGGGACTGGGGAATCAGCCCCAGCATTTT.

This clonotype was recorded many times. The chain joins TRBV3-1 to TRBJ2-3; D is ambiguous. CDR3 length equals 13 residues. Trimming left V 1 base short and J 8 bases short, with 10 bases between. Germline CDR1 reads LGHDT; CDR2 reads YNNKEL (reference sequence). CDR3 in amino acids: CASSQGSGATQYF. The CDR3 nucleotides read TGTGCCAGCAGCCAAGGGTCGGGCGCTACGCAGTATTTT.

This clonotype came up many times. The rearrangement links TRBV5-1 to TRBJ2-3; a possible D gene is TRBD1 (6 bases). CDR3 length: 17 residues. Trimming shortened V by 5 bases and J by 0 bases, and 19 bases separated the two germline ends. The germline V gene encodes CDR1 SGHRS and CDR2 YFSETQ. CDR3 loop: CASRDEVLGASTDTQYF. The DNA for the CDR3 is TGCGCCAGCAGAGACGAGGTTTTGGGGGCAAGCACAGATACGCAGTATTTT.

This clonotype has ten or more counts. J is TRBJ2-6 and V is TRBV5-1; TRBD1 matches at 8 bases. CDR1 and CDR2 (germline): SGHRS, YFSETQ. This CDR3 is 15 amino acids long. With 3 bases clipped from V and 4 bases from J, the junction kept 3 bases outside the gene matches. The CDR3 loop is CASSWTGLGANVLTF. Written as DNA, the CDR3 is TGCGCCAGCAGCTGGACAGGGTTGGGGGCCAACGTCCTGACTTTC.

This clonotype was observed many times. Sequence at one end of the junction differs from germline and may be a read error. The chain carries TRBV5-1 and TRBJ2-7; possibly TRBD2 for D (5 bases). The V gene's germline CDR1 is SGHRS and CDR2 YFSETQ. The CDR3 runs to 13 residues. CDR3 loop: CASSLDSWGEQYF. As DNA, the CDR3 is TGCGCCAGCAGTTTGGACTCTTGGGGCGAGCAGTACTTC.

This clonotype was found a few times. The chain is built from TRBV7-3 and TRBJ2-7; D unclear. The CDR3 covers 13 residues. Trimming shortened V by 1 base and J by 4 bases, and 8 bases separated the two germline ends. Per the germline V gene, CDR1 is SGHTA and CDR2 is FQGTGA. CDR3 bases: TGTGCCAGCAGCTTAAGTGCCAATTACGAGCAGTACTTC. Encoded protein: CASSLSANYEQYF. The entire variable domain, with the rest obtained from reference TRBV7-3 and TRBJ2-7, is as follows: GAGVSQTPSNKVTEKGKYVELRCDPISGHTALYWYRQSLGQGPEFLIYFQGTGAADDSGLPNDRFFAVRPEGSVSTLKIQRTERGDSAVYLCASSLSANYEQYFGPGTRLTVT.

This clonotype was seen many times. The gene calls are TRBV6-2 or TRBV6-3 and TRBJ2-7; 11 bases map to TRBD1. V gave up 8 bases and J gave up 3 bases; unmatched junction bases: 12. The V gene's germline CDR1 is MNHEY and CDR2 SVGEGT. The CDR3 runs 16 residues. The CDR3 is CASRWTSGTGGYEQYF. The CDR3 DNA reads TGTGCCAGCCGGTGGACCTCAGGGACAGGGGGCTACGAGCAGTACTTC.

Remarks on this clonotype: With a much larger clone just one base away, this may be a read error. The chain uses TRBV3-1 and TRBJ1-4; maybe TRBD1 (5 bases). This CDR3 contains 12 residues. Germline V gene sequence: CDR1 LGHDT, CDR2 YNNKEL (reference sequence). The CDR3 sequence: CAGRLGAEKLFF. The CDR3 nucleotides read TGTGCCGGCAGGCTCGGGGCTGAAAAACTGTTTTTT.

This clonotype was recorded a few times. The germline gene is not matched at one end of the junction; a read error may be the cause. The genes are TRBV28 and TRBJ2-1; 10 bases are shared with TRBD2. Germline V gene data show CDR1 as MDHEN and CDR2 as SYDVKM. The CDR3 contains 16 residues. DNA for the CDR3: TGTACCAGCAGTTCCCTAGCGGGAGTCTTATCCGATGAGCAGTTCTTC. It yields the protein CTSSSLAGVLSDEQFF.

V usage is TRBV9 and J usage is TRBJ1-2; no clear D. Germline lookup yields CDR1 SGDLS and CDR2 YYNGEE. The V end lost 1 base, the J end lost 8 bases, and 15 bases lay between the germline ends. The CDR3 totals 14 residues. The DNA of the CDR3 is TGTGCCAGCAGCGTAAATGGCGCCGCATACGGCTACACCTTC. Its protein is CASSVNGAAYGYTF. The full variable domain, completed using reference TRBV9 and TRBJ1-2, is DSGVTQTPKHLITATGQRVTLRCSPRSGDLSVYWYQQSLDQGLQFLIQYYNGEERAKGNILERFSAQQFPDLHSELNLSSLELGDSALYFCASSVNGAAYGYTFGSGTRLTVV.

CDR3 DNA: TGTGCCAGCAGTCAATACAGGGGGGCCACCACAGATACGCAGTATTTT. Translating it yields CASSQYRGATTDTQYF. V gene TRBV27 combines with J gene TRBJ2-3, with 8 bases aligning to TRBD1. Germline V gene data show CDR1 as MNHEY and CDR2 as SMNVEV (reference sequence). The CDR3 length is 16 residues. The V and J ends lost 5 bases and 2 bases, in that order; junction bases with no gene match: 9.

This chain uses TRBV24-1 with TRBJ2-5, with D perhaps TRBD1 (5 bases). The CDR3 has 15 amino acids. Germline assignment: CDR1 KGHDR and CDR2 SFDVKD. V was shortened by 4 bases and J by 5 bases, with 16 bases between the two germline ends. CDR3 in DNA: TGTGCCACCAGTGACACAAACCAGGGTCGGGAGACCCAGTACTTC. Its protein product is CATSDTNQGRETQYF.